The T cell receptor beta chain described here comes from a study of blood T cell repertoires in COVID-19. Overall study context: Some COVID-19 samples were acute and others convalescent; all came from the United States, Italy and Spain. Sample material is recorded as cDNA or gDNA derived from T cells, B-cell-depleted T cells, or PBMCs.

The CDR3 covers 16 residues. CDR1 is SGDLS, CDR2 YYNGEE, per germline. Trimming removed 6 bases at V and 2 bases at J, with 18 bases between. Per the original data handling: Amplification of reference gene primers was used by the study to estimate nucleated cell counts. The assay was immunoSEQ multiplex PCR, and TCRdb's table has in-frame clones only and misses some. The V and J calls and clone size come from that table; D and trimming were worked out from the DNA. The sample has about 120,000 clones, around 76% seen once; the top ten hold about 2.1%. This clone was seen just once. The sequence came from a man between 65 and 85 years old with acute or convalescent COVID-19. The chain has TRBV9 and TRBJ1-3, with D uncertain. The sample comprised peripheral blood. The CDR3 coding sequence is TGTGCCAGCACCCAGACGGGTGGGTTCCCTGGAAACACCATATATTTT. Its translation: CASTQTGGFPGNTIYF.